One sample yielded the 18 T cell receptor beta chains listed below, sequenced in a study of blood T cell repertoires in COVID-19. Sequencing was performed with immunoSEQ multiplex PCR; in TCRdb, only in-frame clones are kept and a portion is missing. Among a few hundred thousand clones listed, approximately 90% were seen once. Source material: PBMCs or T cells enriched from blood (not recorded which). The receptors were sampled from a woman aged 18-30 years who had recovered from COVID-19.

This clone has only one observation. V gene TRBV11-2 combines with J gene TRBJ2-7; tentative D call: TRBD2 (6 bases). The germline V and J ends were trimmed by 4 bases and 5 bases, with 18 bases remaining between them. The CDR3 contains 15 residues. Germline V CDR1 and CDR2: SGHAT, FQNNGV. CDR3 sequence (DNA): TGTGCCAGCAGCTCCCCCCGGGGGAAAGTCCACGAGCAGTACTTC. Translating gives CASSSPRGKVHEQYF.

CDR3 residues: CASSQGGRGNTEAFF. CDR3 nucleotides: TGTGCCAGCAGCCAAGGCGGCAGGGGTAACACTGAAGCTTTCTTT. The V gene is TRBV3-1 (or the pseudogene TRBV3-2), the J gene TRBJ1-1; tentatively, D is TRBD1 (6 bases). This CDR3 is 15 amino acids long. Germline CDR1 reads LGHDT; CDR2 reads YNNKEL (reference sequence). Trimming took off 1 base at V and 2 bases at J, with 11 bases between the two ends.

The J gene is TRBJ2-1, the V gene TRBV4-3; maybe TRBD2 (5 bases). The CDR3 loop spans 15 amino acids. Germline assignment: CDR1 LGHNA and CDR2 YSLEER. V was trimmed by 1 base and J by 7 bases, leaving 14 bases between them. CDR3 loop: CASSQVLGSSNEQFF. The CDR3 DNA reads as TGCGCCAGCAGCCAAGTCCTAGGGAGTAGTAATGAGCAGTTCTTC.

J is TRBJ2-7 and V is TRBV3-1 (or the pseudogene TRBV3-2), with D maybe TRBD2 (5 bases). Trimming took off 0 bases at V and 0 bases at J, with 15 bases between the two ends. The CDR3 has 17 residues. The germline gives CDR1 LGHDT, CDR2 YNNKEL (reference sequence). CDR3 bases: TGTGCCAGCAGCCAAGAAAGAGGGTCCCCTAGCTCCTACGAGCAGTACTTC. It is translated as CASSQERGSPSSYEQYF.

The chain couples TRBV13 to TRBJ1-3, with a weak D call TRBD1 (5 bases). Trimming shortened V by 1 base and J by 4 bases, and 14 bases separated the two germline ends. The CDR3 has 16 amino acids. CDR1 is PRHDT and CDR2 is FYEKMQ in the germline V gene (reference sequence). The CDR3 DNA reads TGTGCCAGCAGCTTAGTACAGGCGGATTTCGGAAACACCATATATTTT. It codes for CASSLVQADFGNTIYF.

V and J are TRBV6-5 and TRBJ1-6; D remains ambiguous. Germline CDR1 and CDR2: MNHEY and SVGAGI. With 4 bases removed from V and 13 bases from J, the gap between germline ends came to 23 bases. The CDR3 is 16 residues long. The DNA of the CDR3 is TGTGCCAGCAGTTCTAGCATTGGCGGGGTTTCAGCTCCCCTCCACTTT. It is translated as CASSSSIGGVSAPLHF.

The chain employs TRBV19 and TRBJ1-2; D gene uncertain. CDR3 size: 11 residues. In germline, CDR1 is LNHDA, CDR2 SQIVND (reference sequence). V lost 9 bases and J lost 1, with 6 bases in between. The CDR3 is CARPDNYGYTF. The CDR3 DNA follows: TGTGCCAGACCAGATAACTATGGCTACACCTTC.

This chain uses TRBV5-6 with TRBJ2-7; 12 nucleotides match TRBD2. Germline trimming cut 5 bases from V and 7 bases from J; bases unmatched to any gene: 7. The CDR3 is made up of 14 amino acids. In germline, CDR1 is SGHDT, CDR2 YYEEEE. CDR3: CASRPLAGGREQYF. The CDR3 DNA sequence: TGTGCCAGCAGACCACTAGCGGGGGGCCGGGAGCAGTACTTC.

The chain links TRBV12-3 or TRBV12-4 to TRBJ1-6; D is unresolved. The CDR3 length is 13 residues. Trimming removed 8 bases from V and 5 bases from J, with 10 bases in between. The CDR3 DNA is TGTGCCAGCTCCGCACGGGATAATTCACCCCTCCACTTT. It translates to CASSARDNSPLHF.

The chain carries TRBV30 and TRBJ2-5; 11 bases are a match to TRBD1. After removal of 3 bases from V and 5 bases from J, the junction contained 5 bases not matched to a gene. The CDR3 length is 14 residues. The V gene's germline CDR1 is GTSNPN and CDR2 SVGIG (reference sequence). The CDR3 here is CAWRDRGRGETQYF. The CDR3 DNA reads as TGTGCCTGGAGGGACAGGGGGCGCGGGGAGACCCAGTACTTC.

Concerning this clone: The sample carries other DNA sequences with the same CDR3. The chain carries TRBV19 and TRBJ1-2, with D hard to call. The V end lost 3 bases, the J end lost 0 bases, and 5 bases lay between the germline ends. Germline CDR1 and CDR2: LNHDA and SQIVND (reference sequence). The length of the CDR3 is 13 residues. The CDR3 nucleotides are TGTGCCAGTAGTATCGGGGCTAACTATGGCTACACCTTC. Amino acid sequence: CASSIGANYGYTF.

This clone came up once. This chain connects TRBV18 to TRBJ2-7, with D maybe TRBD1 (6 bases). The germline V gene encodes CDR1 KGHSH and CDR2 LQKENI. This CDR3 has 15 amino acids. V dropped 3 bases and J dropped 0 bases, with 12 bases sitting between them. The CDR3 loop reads CASSPNYRASYEQYF. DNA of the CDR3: TGTGCCAGCTCACCCAATTACAGGGCCTCCTACGAGCAGTACTTC.

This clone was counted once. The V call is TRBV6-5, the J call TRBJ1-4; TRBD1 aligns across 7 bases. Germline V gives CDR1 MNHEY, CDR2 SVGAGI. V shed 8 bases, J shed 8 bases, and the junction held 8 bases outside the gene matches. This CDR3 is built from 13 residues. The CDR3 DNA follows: TGTGCCAGCTCTGACAGGGCGGGAGAAAAACTGTTTTTT. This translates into CASSDRAGEKLFF.

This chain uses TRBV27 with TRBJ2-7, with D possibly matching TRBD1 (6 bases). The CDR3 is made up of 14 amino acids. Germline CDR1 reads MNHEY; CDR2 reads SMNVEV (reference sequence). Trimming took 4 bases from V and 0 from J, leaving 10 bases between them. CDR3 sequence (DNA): TGTGCCAGCAGTTCATGGGGGCCCTCCTACGAGCAGTACTTC. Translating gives CASSSWGPSYEQYF.

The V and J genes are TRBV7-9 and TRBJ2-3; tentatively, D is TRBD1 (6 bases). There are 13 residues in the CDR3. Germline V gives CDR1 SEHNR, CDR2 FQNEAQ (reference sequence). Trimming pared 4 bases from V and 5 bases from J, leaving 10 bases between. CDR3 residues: CASSSPQGDTQYF. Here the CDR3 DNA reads TGTGCCAGCAGCTCCCCACAGGGAGATACGCAGTATTTT.

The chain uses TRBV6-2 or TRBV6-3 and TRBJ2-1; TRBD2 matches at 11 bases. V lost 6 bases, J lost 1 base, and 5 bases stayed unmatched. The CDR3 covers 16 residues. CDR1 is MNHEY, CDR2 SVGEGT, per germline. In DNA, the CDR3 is TGTGCCAGCAGCCCTAGCGGGGGGAGGTCCTACAATGAGCAGTTCTTC. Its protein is CASSPSGGRSYNEQFF.

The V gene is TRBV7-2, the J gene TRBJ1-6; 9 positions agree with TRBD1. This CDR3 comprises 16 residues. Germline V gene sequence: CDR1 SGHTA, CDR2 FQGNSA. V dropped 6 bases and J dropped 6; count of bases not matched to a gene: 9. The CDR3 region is CASSLQGATPNSPLHF. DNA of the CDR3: TGTGCCAGCAGTTTACAGGGGGCGACTCCTAATTCACCCCTCCACTTT.

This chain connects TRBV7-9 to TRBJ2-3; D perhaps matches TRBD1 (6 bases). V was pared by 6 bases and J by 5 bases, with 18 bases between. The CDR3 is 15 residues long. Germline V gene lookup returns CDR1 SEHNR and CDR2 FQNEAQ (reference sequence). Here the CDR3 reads CASRLTGPELDTQYF. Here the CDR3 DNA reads TGTGCCAGCAGGCTAACAGGGCCCGAACTAGATACGCAGTATTTT.